This T cell receptor (beta chain) was profiled in a study of vaccination effects on CD4 cells after COVID-19. Data came from immunoSEQ multiplex PCR; TCRdb stores just in-frame clones and leaves some out. This table has some 34,000 clones, more than 75% appearing once. Antigen-specific CD4+ T cells were first expanded with viral peptide pools by the ViraFEST assay and only then sequenced. After less than 11 days in culture, the CD4+ T cells were isolated. Of the BNT162b2 and mRNA-1273 vaccines, participants received two doses of one or the other. In the case of this clone: Its target is unknown.

The CDR3 extends over 11 amino acids. Looked up from germline, CDR1 is SNHLY and CDR2 is FYNNEI. V lost 6 bases to trimming and J lost 13 bases, with 15 bases between them. Sequenced here: CD4+ T cells from PBMCs cultured with HCoV-NL63 spike peptides, sampled after COVID-19 vaccination. This TCR was recovered from a human donor who received a COVID-19 vaccine. Some clones in this sample may be carry-over from other donors' samples. This chain connects TRBV2 to TRBJ1-1, with TRBD1 as a possible D gene (5 bases). In DNA form, the CDR3 reads TGTGCCAGCAGCCACGGGGGGTCACTTTTCTTT. This sequence encodes CASSHGGSLFF. Full variable domain (missing parts from reference TRBV2 and TRBJ1-1): EPEVTQTPSHQVTQMGQEVILRCVPISNHLYFYWYRQILGQKVEFLVSFYNNEISEKSEIFDDQFSVERPDGSNFTLKIRSTKLEDSAMYFCASSHGGSLFFGQGTRLTVV.